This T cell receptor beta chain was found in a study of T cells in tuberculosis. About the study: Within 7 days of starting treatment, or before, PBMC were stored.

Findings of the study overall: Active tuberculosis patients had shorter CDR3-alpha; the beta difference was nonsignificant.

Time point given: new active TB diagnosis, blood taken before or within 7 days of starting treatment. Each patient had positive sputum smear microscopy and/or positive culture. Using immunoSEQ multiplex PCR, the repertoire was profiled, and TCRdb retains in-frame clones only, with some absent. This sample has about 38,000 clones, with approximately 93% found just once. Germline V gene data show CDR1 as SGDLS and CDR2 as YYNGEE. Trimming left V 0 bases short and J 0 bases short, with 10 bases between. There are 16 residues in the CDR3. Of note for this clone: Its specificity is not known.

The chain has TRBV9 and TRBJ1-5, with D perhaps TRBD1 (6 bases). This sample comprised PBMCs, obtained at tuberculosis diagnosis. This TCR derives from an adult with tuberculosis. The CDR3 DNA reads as TGTGCCAGCAGCGTAGGCAGGGGCCTTAGCAATCAGCCCCAGCATTTT. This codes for CASSVGRGLSNQPQHF.